This TCR beta chain stems from a study of graft-versus-host responses after intestinal transplantation. Study outcomes and limitations: The study associated peak circulating GvH clone levels with early post-transplant HvG declines.

CDR1 MNHEY and CDR2 SVGAGI come from the germline V gene. The V gene lost 11 bases and the J gene lost 0 bases, with 10 bases spanning the gap. This CDR3 region has 12 residues. Assay: immunoSEQ multiplex PCR; the TCRdb copy retains only in-frame clones and omits some. In the table there are 60,000 to 80,000 clones, roughly 87% of which are singletons. Remarks on this clone: Its target is unknown.

The sequences come from unstimulated CD8+ T cells sorted from spleen or lymph node cells, collected before intestinal transplant. The chain is built from TRBV6-5 and TRBJ1-1; D possibly corresponds to TRBD1 (5 bases). The TCR sequence derives from a human donor who received an intestinal transplant. The CDR3 reads CASAGMNTEAFF. DNA for the CDR3: TGTGCCTCGGCAGGGATGAACACTGAAGCTTTCTTT.